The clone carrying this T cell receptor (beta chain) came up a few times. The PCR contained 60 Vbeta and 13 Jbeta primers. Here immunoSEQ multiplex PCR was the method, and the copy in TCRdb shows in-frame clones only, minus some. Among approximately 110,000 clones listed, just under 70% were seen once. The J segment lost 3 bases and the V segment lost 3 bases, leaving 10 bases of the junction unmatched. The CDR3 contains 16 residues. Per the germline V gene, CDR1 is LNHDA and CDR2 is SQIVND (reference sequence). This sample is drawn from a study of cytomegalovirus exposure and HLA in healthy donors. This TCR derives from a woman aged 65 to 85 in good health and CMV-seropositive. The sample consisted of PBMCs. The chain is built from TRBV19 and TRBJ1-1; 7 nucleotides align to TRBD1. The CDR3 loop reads CASSMGPTGIDTEAFF. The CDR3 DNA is TGTGCCAGTAGTATGGGCCCGACAGGGATTGACACTGAAGCTTTCTTT.